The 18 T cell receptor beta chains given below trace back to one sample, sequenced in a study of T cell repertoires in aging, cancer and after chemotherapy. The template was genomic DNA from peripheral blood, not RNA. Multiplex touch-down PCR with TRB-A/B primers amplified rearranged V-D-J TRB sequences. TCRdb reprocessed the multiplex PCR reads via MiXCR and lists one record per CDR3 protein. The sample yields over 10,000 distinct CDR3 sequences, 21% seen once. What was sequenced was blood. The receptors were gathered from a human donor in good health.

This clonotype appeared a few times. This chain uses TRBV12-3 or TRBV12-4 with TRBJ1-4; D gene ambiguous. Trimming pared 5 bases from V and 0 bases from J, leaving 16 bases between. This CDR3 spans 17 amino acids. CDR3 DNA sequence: TGTGCCAGCAGTCAATCTCGTTACAGCTCAACTAATGAAAAACTGTTTTTT. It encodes CASSQSRYSSTNEKLFF.

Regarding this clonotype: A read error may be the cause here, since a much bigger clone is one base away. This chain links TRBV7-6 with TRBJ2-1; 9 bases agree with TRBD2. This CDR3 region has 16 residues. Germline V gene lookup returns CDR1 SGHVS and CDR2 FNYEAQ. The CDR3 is CASSYTSGGPYNEQIF. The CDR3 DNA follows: TGTGCCAGCAGCTATACAAGCGGGGGGCCGTACAATGAGCAGATCTTC.

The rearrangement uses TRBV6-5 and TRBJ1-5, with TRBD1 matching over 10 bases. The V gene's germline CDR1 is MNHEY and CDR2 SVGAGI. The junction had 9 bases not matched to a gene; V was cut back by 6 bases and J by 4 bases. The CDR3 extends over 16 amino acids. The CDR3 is CASSRLGTGENQPQHF. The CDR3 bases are TGTGCCAGCAGCCGACTCGGGACAGGGGAAAATCAGCCCCAGCATTTT.

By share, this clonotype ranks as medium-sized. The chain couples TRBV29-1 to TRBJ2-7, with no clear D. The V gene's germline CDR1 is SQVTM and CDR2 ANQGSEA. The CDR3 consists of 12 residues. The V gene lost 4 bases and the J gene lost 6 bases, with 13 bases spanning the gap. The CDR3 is CSVGKAESEQYF. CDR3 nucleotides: TGCAGCGTTGGAAAGGCGGAGTCCGAGCAGTACTTC.

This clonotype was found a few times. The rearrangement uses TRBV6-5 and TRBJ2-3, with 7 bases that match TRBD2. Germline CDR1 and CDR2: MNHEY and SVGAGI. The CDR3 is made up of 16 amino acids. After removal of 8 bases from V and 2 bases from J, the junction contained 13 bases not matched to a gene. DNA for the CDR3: TGTGCCAGCTATGCCTCCGGGACTACTTACACAGATACGCAGTATTTT. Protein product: CASYASGTTYTDTQYF.

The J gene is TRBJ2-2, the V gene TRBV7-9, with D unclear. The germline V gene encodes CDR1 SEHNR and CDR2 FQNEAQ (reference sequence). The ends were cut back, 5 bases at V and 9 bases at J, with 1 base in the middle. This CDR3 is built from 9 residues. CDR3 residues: CASSRELFF. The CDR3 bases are TGTGCCAGCAGCCGGGAGCTGTTTTTT. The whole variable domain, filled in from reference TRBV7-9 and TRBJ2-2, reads DTGVSQNPRHKITKRGQNVTFRCDPISEHNRLYWYRQTLGQGPEFLTYFQNEAQLEKSRLLSDRFSAERPKGSFSTLEIQRTEQGDSAMYLCASSRELFFGEGSRLTVL.

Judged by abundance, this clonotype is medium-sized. CDR3 residues: CAWGSGRLKGDAEQYF. In nucleotides, the CDR3 is TGTGCCTGGGGTAGCGGGCGGCTTAAGGGGGACGCCGAGCAGTACTTC. This chain connects TRBV30 to TRBJ2-7; TRBD2 might be the D (7 bases). Germline V gene data show CDR1 as GTSNPN and CDR2 as SVGIG (reference sequence). This CDR3 is built from 16 residues. V lost 5 bases, J lost 6 bases, and 26 bases lay in between.

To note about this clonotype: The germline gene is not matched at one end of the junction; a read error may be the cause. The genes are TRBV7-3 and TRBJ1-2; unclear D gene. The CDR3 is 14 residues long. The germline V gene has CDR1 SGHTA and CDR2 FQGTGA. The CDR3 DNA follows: TGCGCCAGCAGCCAAGTAGCTGGGTCCCTCTCCTACACCTTC. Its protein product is CASSQVAGSLSYTF. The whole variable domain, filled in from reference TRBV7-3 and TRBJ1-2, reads GAGVSQTPSNKVTEKGKYVELRCDPISGHTALYWYRQSLGQGPEFLIYFQGTGAADDSGLPNDRFFAVRPEGSVSTLKIQRTERGDSAVYLCASSQVAGSLSYTFGSGTRLTVV.

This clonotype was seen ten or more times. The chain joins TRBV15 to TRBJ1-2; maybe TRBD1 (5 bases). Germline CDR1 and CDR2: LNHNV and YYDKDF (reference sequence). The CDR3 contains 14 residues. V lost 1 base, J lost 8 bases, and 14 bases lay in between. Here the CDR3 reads CATSRGGGKGGYTF. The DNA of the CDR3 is TGTGCCACCAGCAGAGGGGGGGGGAAGGGAGGCTACACCTTC.

This CDR3 reads CASSLGGVSYNEQFF. CDR3 DNA: TGTGCCAGCAGCTTAGGAGGAGTATCTTACAATGAGCAGTTCTTC. The V call is TRBV7-9, the J call TRBJ2-1; D not resolved. The V end lost 1 base, the J end lost 4 bases, and 11 bases lay between the germline ends. This CDR3 comprises 15 residues. In germline, CDR1 is SEHNR, CDR2 FQNEAQ (reference sequence).

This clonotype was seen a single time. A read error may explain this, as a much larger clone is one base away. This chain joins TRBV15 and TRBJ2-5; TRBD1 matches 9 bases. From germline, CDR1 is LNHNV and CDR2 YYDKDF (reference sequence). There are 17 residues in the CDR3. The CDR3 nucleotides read TGTGCCACCAGCAGGGAGTACCGGGACAGGGACCAAGAGATCCAGTACTTC. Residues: CATSREYRDRDQEIQYF.

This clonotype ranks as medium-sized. CDR3 residues: CASSLVVGHLDEKLFF. The CDR3 nucleotides are TGTGCCAGCAGCTTAGTAGTCGGACACCTAGACGAAAAACTGTTTTTT. This rearrangement joins TRBV11-2 to TRBJ1-4; D is perhaps TRBD1 (5 bases). Germline lookup yields CDR1 SGHAT and CDR2 FQNNGV. This CDR3 is 16 amino acids long. The V gene lost 1 base and the J gene lost 8 bases, with 17 bases spanning the gap.

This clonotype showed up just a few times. The CDR3 region is CASSQSGTASPGYTF. The CDR3 DNA follows: TGTGCCAGCAGCCAGTCCGGGACAGCGAGTCCTGGCTACACCTTC. The rearrangement joins TRBV4-2 to TRBJ1-2, with 7 bases matching TRBD1. Looked up from germline, CDR1 is LGHNA and CDR2 is YNFKEQ. The CDR3 loop spans 15 amino acids. V dropped 3 bases and J dropped 7; count of bases not matched to a gene: 11.

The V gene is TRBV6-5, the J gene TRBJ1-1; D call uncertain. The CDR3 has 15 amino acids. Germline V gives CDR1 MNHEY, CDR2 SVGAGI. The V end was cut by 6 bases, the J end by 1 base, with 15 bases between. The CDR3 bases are TGTGCCAGCAGCCCCAAGCAGACGAAGAACACTGAAGCTTTCTTT. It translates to CASSPKQTKNTEAFF.

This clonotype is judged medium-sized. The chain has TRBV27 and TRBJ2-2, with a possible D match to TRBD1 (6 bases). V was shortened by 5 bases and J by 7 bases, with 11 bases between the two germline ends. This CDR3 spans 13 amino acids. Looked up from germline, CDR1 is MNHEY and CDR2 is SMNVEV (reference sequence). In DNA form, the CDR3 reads TGTGCCAGCAGTATAGGGGGATACGGGGAGCTGTTTTTT. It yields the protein CASSIGGYGELFF.

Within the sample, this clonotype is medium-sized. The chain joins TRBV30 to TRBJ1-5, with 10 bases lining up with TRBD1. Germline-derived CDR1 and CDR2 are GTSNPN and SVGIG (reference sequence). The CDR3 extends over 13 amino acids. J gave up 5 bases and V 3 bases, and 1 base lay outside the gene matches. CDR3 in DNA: TGTGCCTGGAGGGGGACAGGGGATCAGCCCCAGCATTTT. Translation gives CAWRGTGDQPQHF. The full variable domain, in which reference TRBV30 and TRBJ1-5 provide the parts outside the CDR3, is SQTIHQWPATLVQPVGSPLSLECTVEGTSNPNLYWYRQAAGRGLQLLFYSVGIGQISSEVPQNLSASRPQDRQFILSSKKLLLSDSGFYLCAWRGTGDQPQHFGDGTRLSIL.

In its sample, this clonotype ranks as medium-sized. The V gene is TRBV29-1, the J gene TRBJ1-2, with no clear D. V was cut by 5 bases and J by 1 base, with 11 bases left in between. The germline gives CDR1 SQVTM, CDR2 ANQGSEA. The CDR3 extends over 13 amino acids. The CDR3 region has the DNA TGCAGCGTTCCAAGGCGGGGTAACTATGGCTACACCTTC. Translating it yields CSVPRRGNYGYTF.

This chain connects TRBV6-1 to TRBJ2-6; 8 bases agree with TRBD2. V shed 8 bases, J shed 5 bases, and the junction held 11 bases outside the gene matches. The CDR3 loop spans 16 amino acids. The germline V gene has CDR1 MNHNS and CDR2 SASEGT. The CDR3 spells CASFTGGGGRANVLTF. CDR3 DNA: TGTGCCAGCTTTACGGGAGGGGGAGGGAGGGCCAACGTCCTGACTTTC.